A selection of T cell receptor beta chains follows, all from one sample in a study of early T cells in non-severe SARS-CoV-2 infection. TCRdb processed the 5' RACE reads anew with MiXCR; each CDR3 protein has one entry. The sample shows 60,000 to 75,000 distinct CDR3 sequences, approximately 11% of them seen only once. This sample comprised whole blood, obtained at baseline. Every receptor here comes from an adult who was a healthcare worker with PCR-confirmed SARS-CoV-2 infection or an uninfected control (not recorded which). CDR3s leave out the opening cysteine and the closing phenylalanine or tryptophan.

TRBJ1-1	TRBV10-3	AISNTFQGTASGEAF
TRBJ1-3	TRBV6-5	ASSRTPNSGNTIY
TRBJ2-7	TRBV11-3	ASSLGAGRAYEQY
TRBJ2-7	TRBV7-6	ASSPAGTAYLKN
TRBJ2-1	TRBV9	ASSTSPQGGDEQF
TRBJ2-5	TRBV11-2	ASSLDPAGGETQY
TRBJ2-7	TRBV24-1	ATSDRTSGKYEQY
TRBJ2-7	TRBV5-4	ASSLVPSGNSYEQY
TRBJ2-7	TRBV5-4	ASSLGSLNSYEQY
TRBJ1-4	TRBV20-1	SASKGHREKLF
TRBJ2-7	TRBV5-8	ASSVAGTSGASYEQY
TRBJ2-5	TRBV28	ASSPRGAEETQY
TRBJ2-1	TRBV15	ATSRDKDYSYNEQF
TRBJ2-3	TRBV20-1	SQKGATTDTQY
TRBJ2-4	TRBV19	ASSIRDTEEIAKNIQY
TRBJ2-3	TRBV7-2	ASSLYAAGQGFTDTQY